This TCR beta chain was identified during a study of control samples from healthy donors and cancer patients. The repertoire was sequenced with immunoSEQ multiplex PCR; TCRdb's copy has only in-frame clones and lacks some. The table has about 70,000 clones, 84% seen once; the top ten hold 2.5% to 3%. The sequence derives from a woman between 45 and 60 years old with lung cancer. Sequencing was performed on PBMCs.

CDR3 residues: CASSYVMEDVYTF. For the CDR3, the DNA is TGTGCCAGCAGTTACGTTATGGAGGATGTCTACACCTTC. The chain links TRBV6-5 to TRBJ1-2; no reliable D call. Trimming took 2 bases from V and 10 from J, leaving 14 bases between them. CDR3 size: 13 residues. The V gene's germline CDR1 is MNHEY and CDR2 SVGAGI.